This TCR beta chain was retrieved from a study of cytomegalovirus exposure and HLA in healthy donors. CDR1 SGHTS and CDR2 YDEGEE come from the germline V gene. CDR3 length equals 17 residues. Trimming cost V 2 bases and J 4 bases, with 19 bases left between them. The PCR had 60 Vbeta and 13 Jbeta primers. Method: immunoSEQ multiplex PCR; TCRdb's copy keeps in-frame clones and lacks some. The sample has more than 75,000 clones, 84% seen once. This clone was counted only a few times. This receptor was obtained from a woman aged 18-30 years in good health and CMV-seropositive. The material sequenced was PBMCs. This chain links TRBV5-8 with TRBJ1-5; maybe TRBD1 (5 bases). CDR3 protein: CASSFYVGDSTNQPQHF. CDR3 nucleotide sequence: TGTGCCAGCAGCTTTTACGTGGGGGACTCCACAAATCAGCCCCAGCATTTT.